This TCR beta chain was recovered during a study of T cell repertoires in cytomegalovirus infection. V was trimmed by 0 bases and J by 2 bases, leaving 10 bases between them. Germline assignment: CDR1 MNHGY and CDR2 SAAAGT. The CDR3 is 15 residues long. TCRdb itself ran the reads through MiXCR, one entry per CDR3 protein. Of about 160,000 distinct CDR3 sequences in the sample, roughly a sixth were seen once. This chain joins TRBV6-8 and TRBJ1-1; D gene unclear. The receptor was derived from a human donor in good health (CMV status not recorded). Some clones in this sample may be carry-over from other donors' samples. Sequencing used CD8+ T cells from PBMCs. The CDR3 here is CASSYSGWGNTEAFF. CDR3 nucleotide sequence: TGTGCCAGCAGTTACTCCGGGTGGGGAAACACTGAAGCTTTCTTT.